The 26 T cell receptor beta chains below were found in one sample sequenced in a study of Ad26.COV2.S vaccination and SARS-CoV-2 variants. Treatment described: around 19 received Ad26.COV2.S at low or high dose, single or two shots; roughly 5 received placebo; per-sample allocation not given. After the first vaccine or placebo injection, samples were drawn on day 63. Here immunoSEQ multiplex PCR was the method, and the copy in TCRdb shows in-frame clones only, minus some. The repertoire holds over 400,000 clones, roughly 90% seen once, with more than 1.5% in the top ten. The sequencing used peripheral blood, collected in a trial of Ad26.COV2.S vaccine versus placebo. These receptors were obtained from a person between 18 and 65 years old who received the Ad26.COV2.S COVID-19 vaccine or a placebo.

With regard to this clone: In the same sample, other DNA sequences code for this CDR3. This chain joins TRBV9 and TRBJ1-1, with D perhaps TRBD1 (5 bases). Germline V gene lookup returns CDR1 SGDLS and CDR2 YYNGEE. V was cut by 0 bases and J by 4 bases, with 13 bases left in between. This CDR3 is built from 15 residues. The CDR3 DNA is TGTGCCAGCAGCGTAGAAGGGGCCCCAGGCACTGAAGCTTTCTTT. Protein product: CASSVEGAPGTEAFF.

V and J are TRBV4-3 and TRBJ2-5; 9 bases match TRBD2. The CDR3 spans 17 residues. Germline-derived CDR1 and CDR2 are LGHNA and YSLEER. Trimming took 0 bases from V and 0 from J; bases not matched to a gene: 5. CDR3 sequence reads: CASSQDIASGDQETQYF. The CDR3 DNA reads TGCGCCAGCAGCCAAGATATTGCTAGCGGGGACCAAGAGACCCAGTACTTC.

The chain couples TRBV18 to TRBJ2-7, with no clear D. There are 15 residues in the CDR3. CDR1 and CDR2 (germline): KGHSH, LQKENI. Trimming took off 4 bases at V and 6 bases at J, with 19 bases between the two ends. The CDR3 DNA is TGTGCCAGCTCACGTGGACGGTTGGTCAACCGCGAGCAGTACTTC. Encoded protein: CASSRGRLVNREQYF. Variable domain in full (rest from reference TRBV18 and TRBJ2-7): NAGVMQNPRHLVRRRGQEARLRCSPMKGHSHVYWYRQLPEEGLKFMVYLQKENIIDESGMPKERFSAEFPKEGPSILRIQQVVRGDSAAYFCASSRGRLVNREQYFGPGTRLTVT.

This chain links TRBV9 with TRBJ1-6, with D hard to call. The CDR3 length is 13 residues. Trimming took off 3 bases at V and 7 bases at J, with 8 bases between the two ends. Germline CDR1 SGDLS, CDR2 YYNGEE. The CDR3 is CASSGTGNSPLHF. For the CDR3, the DNA is TGTGCCAGCAGCGGCACGGGGAATTCACCCCTCCACTTT.

This chain joins TRBV28 and TRBJ1-1; D unclear. The length of the CDR3 is 15 residues. CDR1 and CDR2 from the germline V gene are MDHEN and SYDVKM. Trimming stripped 3 bases from V and 4 bases from J, with 15 bases between. CDR3 loop: CASSFVMGSGTEAFF. In DNA, the CDR3 is TGTGCCAGCAGTTTTGTTATGGGGTCCGGCACTGAAGCTTTCTTT. The full variable domain, completed using reference TRBV28 and TRBJ1-1, is DVKVTQSSRYLVKRTGEKVFLECVQDMDHENMFWYRQDPGLGLRLIYFSYDVKMKEKGDIPEGYSVSREKKERFSLILESASTNQTSMYLCASSFVMGSGTEAFFGQGTRLTVV.

The V gene is TRBV5-4, the J gene TRBJ2-3; TRBD1 matches 7 bases. The germline V gene has CDR1 SGHNT and CDR2 YYREEE (reference sequence). V lost 4 bases, J lost 6 bases, and 11 bases stayed unmatched. This CDR3 has 15 residues. CDR3 in amino acids: CASSRTQGNGDTQYF. In nucleotides, the CDR3 is TGTGCCAGCAGCCGAACACAGGGGAATGGTGATACGCAGTATTTT.

This clone was seen at least ten times. This sequence joins TRBV6-5 and TRBJ2-1, with 13 bases lining up with TRBD2. Looked up from germline, CDR1 is MNHEY and CDR2 is SVGAGI. V trimming: 5 bases; J trimming: 9 bases; junction bases outside the gene matches: 7. CDR3 length equals 15 residues. This CDR3 reads CASSPTSGGAAEQFF. CDR3 coding DNA: TGTGCCAGCAGTCCAACTAGCGGGGGGGCCGCTGAGCAGTTCTTC.

The V gene is TRBV11-2, the J gene TRBJ1-2; D gene ambiguous. V shed 0 bases and J shed 7 bases, with 9 bases lying between them. Germline assignment: CDR1 SGHAT and CDR2 FQNNGV. The CDR3 is made up of 13 amino acids. This CDR3 reads CASSLDSLGGYTF. The CDR3 DNA reads TGTGCCAGCAGCTTAGACAGTTTGGGTGGCTACACCTTC.

J is TRBJ1-4 and V is TRBV2, with TRBD1 identical over 10 bases. Germline CDR1 SNHLY, CDR2 FYNNEI. The length of the CDR3 is 18 residues. The trim removed 6 bases at V and 7 bases at J, leaving 17 bases unmatched. CDR3 DNA sequence: TGTGCCAGCAGAAAAAGGACAGGGGGTAAAATGGGGTTTGAAAAACTGTTTTTT. Amino acids: CASRKRTGGKMGFEKLFF.

V is TRBV29-1 and J is TRBJ1-1, with 8 positions matching TRBD1. CDR3 length: 12 amino acids. Germline V lookup: CDR1 SQVTM, CDR2 ANQGSEA. The ends lost 6 bases at V and 3 bases at J; junction bases unmatched: 3. CDR3 DNA sequence: TGCAGCGTCGACAGGGGCCACACTGAAGCTTTCTTT. It specifies CSVDRGHTEAFF.

The chain couples TRBV27 to TRBJ2-2; 9 nucleotides match TRBD2. Germline V gene data show CDR1 as MNHEY and CDR2 as SMNVEV (reference sequence). V trimming: 0 bases; J trimming: 3 bases; junction bases outside the gene matches: 8. The CDR3 sequence is 18 residues long. In nucleotides, the CDR3 is TGTGCCAGCAGTTTATCCCCCAGCGGGGGGAGATACACCGGGGAGCTGTTTTTT. Translation gives CASSLSPSGGRYTGELFF.

The count of this clone is one. The V gene is TRBV7-9, the J gene TRBJ1-4; D is perhaps TRBD1 (5 bases). The CDR3 has 11 residues. Per the germline V gene, CDR1 is SEHNR and CDR2 is FQNEAQ (reference sequence). The germline V and J ends were trimmed by 5 bases and 8 bases, with 6 bases remaining between them. The CDR3 here is CASSRGEKLFF. CDR3 bases: TGTGCCAGCAGCCGGGGGGAAAAACTGTTTTTT.

The chain employs TRBV3-1 (or the pseudogene TRBV3-2) and TRBJ1-6; a weak D match, TRBD1 (5 bases). Germline V gene sequence: CDR1 LGHDT, CDR2 YNNKEL (reference sequence). This CDR3 region has 15 residues. V dropped 0 bases and J dropped 8 bases, with 11 bases sitting between them. CDR3 sequence: CASSQDKGSDSPLHF. As DNA, the CDR3 is TGTGCCAGCAGCCAAGATAAGGGGTCGGATTCACCCCTCCACTTT.

V and J are TRBV10-1 and TRBJ1-1; D unresolved. Trimming cost V 0 bases and J 4 bases, with 12 bases left between them. Germline V gene sequence: CDR1 WNHNN, CDR2 SYGVQD (reference sequence). The CDR3 has 15 residues. The CDR3 coding sequence is TGCGCCAGCAGTGAGTCGCTTCATGGTATCACTGAAGCTTTCTTT. Its translation: CASSESLHGITEAFF.

This chain uses TRBV11-3 with TRBJ2-7; the D gene is possibly TRBD1 (6 bases). V gave up 5 bases and J gave up 2 bases, with 13 bases separating them. The CDR3 is made up of 14 amino acids. Germline CDR1 SGHNT, CDR2 YENEEA. CDR3 sequence: CASSPSGQTYEQYF. The CDR3 nucleotides read TGTGCCAGCAGCCCATCCGGACAGACCTACGAGCAGTACTTC. The full variable domain, with the rest looked up from reference TRBV11-3 and TRBJ2-7, is EAGVVQSPRYKIIEKKQPVAFWCNPISGHNTLYWYLQNLGQGPELLIRYENEEAVDDSQLPKDRFSAERLKGVDSTLKIQPAELGDSAVYLCASSPSGQTYEQYFGPGTRLTVT.

This chain links TRBV10-3 with TRBJ1-6; 8 bases fit TRBD1. Germline loops: CDR1 ENHRY, CDR2 SYGVKD. The CDR3 runs to 14 residues. The V and J ends lost 5 bases and 10 bases, in that order; junction bases with no gene match: 7. The CDR3: CAISRTGSESPLHF. CDR3 nucleotide sequence: TGTGCCATCAGTCGGACAGGGTCGGAGTCACCCCTCCACTTT.

CDR3 sequence (DNA): TGTGCCAGCCCCGAGACAGCCACAGATACGCAGTATTTT. Protein product: CASPETATDTQYF. The chain uses TRBV18 and TRBJ2-3, with a tentative D call TRBD1 (5 bases). Germline CDR1 reads KGHSH; CDR2 reads LQKENI. This CDR3 comprises 13 residues. Trimming shortened V by 8 bases and J by 2 bases, and 11 bases separated the two germline ends.

V gene TRBV11-3 combines with J gene TRBJ2-2; 11 positions agree with TRBD1. The V gene's germline CDR1 is SGHNT and CDR2 YENEEA. The CDR3 sequence is 16 residues long. Trimming cost V 5 bases and J 3 bases; bases outside gene matches: 5. CDR3: CASSPGTGGYTGELFF. As DNA, the CDR3 is TGTGCCAGCAGCCCTGGGACAGGGGGGTACACCGGGGAGCTGTTTTTT.

This clone appeared a single time. V gene TRBV6-5 combines with J gene TRBJ2-7; no clear D gene. The V gene's germline CDR1 is MNHEY and CDR2 SVGAGI. The length of the CDR3 is 13 residues. V lost 7 bases and J 1 base, leaving 11 bases between the germline ends. The CDR3: CASNKALSYEQYF. CDR3 nucleotide sequence: TGTGCCAGCAACAAAGCCCTGTCCTACGAGCAGTACTTC.

The chain joins TRBV7-8 to TRBJ1-5, with D possibly matching TRBD1 (5 bases). V was clipped by 5 bases and J by 1 base, with 18 bases between them. Germline CDR1 SGHVS, CDR2 FQNEAQ. The CDR3 has 17 amino acids. The CDR3 sequence is CASSSIQGTGSNQPQHF. In DNA form, the CDR3 reads TGTGCCAGCAGCAGTATTCAGGGAACGGGCAGCAATCAGCCCCAGCATTTT.

This chain links TRBV7-8 with TRBJ2-7; a possible D gene is TRBD1 (5 bases). The CDR3 has 12 amino acids. Per germline, CDR1 SGHVS and CDR2 FQNEAQ. Trimming took off 4 bases at V and 3 bases at J, with 7 bases between the two ends. CDR3 coding DNA: TGTGCCAGCAGCTCGCAGGGCTACGAGCAGTACTTC. It codes for CASSSQGYEQYF.

As concerns this clone: The junction differs from germline at one of its ends, possibly a read error. V gene TRBV7-7 combines with J gene TRBJ2-2; 7 nucleotides line up with TRBD2. The CDR3 consists of 19 residues. Germline-derived CDR1 and CDR2 are SSHAT and FNYEAQ (reference sequence). CDR3 amino acids: CASSLVIGSGHSNTGELFF. CDR3 bases: TGTGCTAGCAGCTTAGTAATAGGTAGCGGGCATTCGAACACCGGGGAGCTGTTTTTT.

The chain couples TRBV6-2 or TRBV6-3 to TRBJ1-1; D is unclear. Germline CDR1 reads MNHEY; CDR2 reads SVGEGT. Trimming removed 4 bases at V and 1 base at J, with 10 bases between. The length of the CDR3 is 14 residues. The CDR3 region is CASSWANSNTEAFF. DNA of the CDR3: TGTGCCAGCAGTTGGGCCAATTCGAACACTGAAGCTTTCTTT.

The chain has TRBV7-2 and TRBJ2-1; TRBD1 or TRBD2 may be the D gene (6 bases each). The CDR3 covers 16 residues. Germline CDR1 SGHTA, CDR2 FQGNSA. The V gene lost 3 bases and the J gene lost 2 bases, with 14 bases spanning the gap. CDR3 sequence: CASSLRGDLPYNEQFF. The CDR3 DNA follows: TGTGCCAGCAGCTTGAGGGGGGACTTACCCTACAATGAGCAGTTCTTC.

This clone was observed many times. The chain couples TRBV6-5 to TRBJ1-6; D unclear. Germline V CDR1 and CDR2: MNHEY, SVGAGI. Trimming stripped 2 bases from V and 16 bases from J, with 12 bases between. The CDR3 has 12 amino acids. Here the CDR3 reads CASSYRGGPLHF. The CDR3 DNA follows: TGTGCCAGCAGTTACCGAGGCGGGCCACTCCACTTT.

The rearrangement uses TRBV4-3 and TRBJ2-3; 12 nucleotides line up with TRBD2. The V segment lost 4 bases and the J segment 4 bases; nucleotides outside the gene matches: 3. The CDR3 is made up of 15 amino acids. From germline, CDR1 is LGHNA and CDR2 YSLEER. CDR3 amino acids: CASSPPSGGADTQYF. The CDR3 DNA is TGCGCCAGCAGCCCGCCTAGCGGGGGGGCAGATACGCAGTATTTT.